These 3 T cell receptor beta chains originate from one sample sequenced in a study of HIV-infected patients and healthy controls. Around 530 ng RNA was reverse transcribed with alpha and beta constant-region primers. Alpha and beta chain libraries were made separately by chain-specific third strand synthesis with multiplexing indices. TCRdb reanalysed the 5' RACE reads using MiXCR and keeps one entry per CDR3 protein. The sample has approximately 8,000 distinct CDR3 sequences, 10% seen once; the top ten hold roughly a fifth. Whole blood was used without fractionation, so all unsorted peripheral T cells were included. Specimen: blood, collected before antiretroviral therapy. These receptors originate from an adult with HIV infection.

The rearrangement links TRBV7-6 to TRBJ1-5; D possibly corresponds to TRBD1 (5 bases). The CDR3 totals 15 residues. With 5 bases removed from V and 6 bases from J, the gap between germline ends came to 17 bases. The germline CDR1 and CDR2 sequences are SGHVS and FNYEAQ. The CDR3 here is CASSLIGGLGQPQHF. CDR3 DNA sequence: TGTGCCAGCAGCCTTATTGGGGGTCTAGGTCAGCCCCAGCATTTT.

This chain joins TRBV6-2 or TRBV6-3 and TRBJ1-1, with D unclear. Trimming shortened V by 2 bases and J by 6 bases, and 13 bases separated the two germline ends. Germline V gives CDR1 MNHEY, CDR2 SVGEGT. This CDR3 is built from 14 residues. CDR3 region: CASSYPAGGPEAFF. CDR3 in DNA: TGTGCCAGCAGTTACCCAGCGGGCGGACCTGAAGCTTTCTTT.

This clonotype has a count of ten or more. The chain is built from TRBV4-1 and TRBJ1-5; D ambiguous. V gave up 4 bases and J gave up 3 bases, with 13 bases separating them. CDR3 size: 15 residues. Germline assignment: CDR1 MGHRA and CDR2 YSYEKL. CDR3 region: CASSPVPGFNQPQHF. Here the CDR3 DNA reads TGCGCCAGCAGCCCCGTTCCCGGATTCAATCAGCCCCAGCATTTT.